This is a list of T cell receptor beta chains from one sample in a study of blood T cells in healthy people across ages. TCRdb re-analysed the 5' RACE reads in MiXCR, keeping a single row per CDR3 protein. The table records around 600,000 distinct CDR3 sequences, roughly 48% of them present only once. Sequenced input: blood. These receptors all come from a man older than 75 in good health. The CDR3 runs from the conserved cysteine through the conserved F or W. The order of the fields is D gene, J gene, clone size, V gene, CDR3 protein, CDR3 DNA. The D gene is left open where the match is weak. For some rows the clone size is stated as once, few or many, or as a class when expanded; others skip it.

D gene: TRBD2; J gene: TRBJ2-3; clone size: -; V gene: TRBV12-3/TRBV12-4; CDR3 protein: CASRPLAGESTDTQYF; CDR3 DNA: TGTGCCAGCAGACCCTTAGCGGGGGAGAGCACAGATACGCAGTATTTT
D gene: TRBD2; J gene: TRBJ2-2; clone size: -; V gene: TRBV20-1; CDR3 protein: CSASLAGGGGELFF; CDR3 DNA: TGCAGTGCTAGCCTAGCGGGAGGGGGCGGGGAGCTGTTTTTT
D gene: TRBD1; J gene: TRBJ1-1; clone size: -; V gene: TRBV10-3; CDR3 protein: CAISEDRDTEAFF; CDR3 DNA: TGTGCCATCAGCGAAGACAGGGACACTGAAGCTTTCTTT
D gene: TRBD2; J gene: TRBJ2-3; clone size: few; V gene: TRBV7-3; CDR3 protein: CASSFGGSGSATDTQYF; CDR3 DNA: TGTGCCAGCAGCTTCGGCGGCAGCGGGAGCGCCACAGATACGCAGTATTTT
D gene: -; J gene: TRBJ1-4; clone size: few; V gene: TRBV6-5; CDR3 protein: CASSYSRPPTNEELFF; CDR3 DNA: TGTGCCAGCAGTTACTCGAGGCCACCGACTAATGAAGAACTGTTTTTT
D gene: TRBD2; J gene: TRBJ2-1; clone size: -; V gene: TRBV20-1; CDR3 protein: CSATSGTSGDNEQFF; CDR3 DNA: TGCAGTGCTACCTCCGGGACTAGCGGAGACAATGAGCAGTTCTTC
D gene: -; J gene: TRBJ2-5; clone size: -; V gene: TRBV5-6; CDR3 protein: CASSFWGAREETQYF; CDR3 DNA: TGTGCCAGCAGCTTTTGGGGGGCGCGAGAAGAGACCCAGTACTTC
D gene: -; J gene: TRBJ1-2; clone size: many; V gene: TRBV6-6; CDR3 protein: CASSSGVPNYGYTF; CDR3 DNA: TGTGCCAGCAGTTCGGGAGTTCCTAACTATGGCTACACCTTC
D gene: -; J gene: TRBJ1-5; clone size: -; V gene: TRBV6-5; CDR3 protein: CASRSSSGWNQPQHF; CDR3 DNA: TGTGCCAGCAGATCTTCGTCGGGTTGGAATCAGCCCCAGCATTTT
D gene: -; J gene: TRBJ2-5; clone size: -; V gene: TRBV7-2; CDR3 protein: CASSLVSVGNQETQYF; CDR3 DNA: TGTGCCAGCAGCTTAGTGTCGGTGGGGAACCAAGAGACCCAGTACTTC
D gene: -; J gene: TRBJ2-3; clone size: -; V gene: TRBV5-1; CDR3 protein: CASSTGGVDTQYF; CDR3 DNA: TGCGCCAGCAGCACGGGGGGCGTGGATACGCAGTATTTT
D gene: -; J gene: TRBJ2-7; clone size: -; V gene: TRBV5-1; CDR3 protein: CASSFPGSHEQYF; CDR3 DNA: TGCGCCAGCAGCTTCCCAGGGTCCCACGAGCAGTACTTC
D gene: TRBD1; J gene: TRBJ1-2; clone size: -; V gene: TRBV7-2; CDR3 protein: CASSGRTGGLDGYTF; CDR3 DNA: TGTGCCAGCAGCGGGAGGACAGGGGGCTTGGATGGCTACACCTTC
D gene: -; J gene: TRBJ1-4; clone size: -; V gene: TRBV4-3; CDR3 protein: CASSQEGAFGRDEKLFF; CDR3 DNA: TGCGCCAGCAGCCAAGAGGGGGCGTTCGGAAGGGATGAAAAACTGTTTTTT
D gene: -; J gene: TRBJ2-3; clone size: few; V gene: TRBV7-2; CDR3 protein: CASSDRSSTDTQYF; CDR3 DNA: TGTGCCAGCAGCGACAGATCTAGCACAGATACGCAGTATTTT
D gene: TRBD2; J gene: TRBJ2-1; clone size: -; V gene: TRBV6-5; CDR3 protein: CASNLSGGMYYEQFF; CDR3 DNA: TGTGCCAGCAATTTGAGCGGGGGGATGTACTATGAGCAGTTCTTC
D gene: TRBD1; J gene: TRBJ1-4; clone size: -; V gene: TRBV18; CDR3 protein: CASSPRQGNEKLFF; CDR3 DNA: TGTGCCAGCTCACCGAGACAGGGAAATGAAAAACTGTTTTTT
D gene: TRBD1; J gene: TRBJ1-1; clone size: -; V gene: TRBV7-3; CDR3 protein: CASRRDRNTEAFF; CDR3 DNA: TGTGCCAGCAGACGGGACAGAAACACTGAAGCTTTCTTT
D gene: -; J gene: TRBJ2-1; clone size: -; V gene: TRBV7-2; CDR3 protein: CASSLEITSEQFF; CDR3 DNA: TGTGCCAGCAGCTTAGAAATCACGAGTGAGCAGTTCTTC
D gene: -; J gene: TRBJ1-2; clone size: -; V gene: TRBV30; CDR3 protein: CAWSVLAAGSHGYTF; CDR3 DNA: TGTGCCTGGAGTGTACTCGCTGCGGGAAGCCATGGCTACACCTTC
D gene: -; J gene: TRBJ2-7; clone size: -; V gene: TRBV5-4; CDR3 protein: CASSLDGSIYEQYF; CDR3 DNA: TGTGCCAGCAGCTTGGACGGGAGTATCTACGAGCAGTACTTC
D gene: -; J gene: TRBJ2-5; clone size: few; V gene: TRBV20-1; CDR3 protein: CSARRAYGSRLGEQYF; CDR3 DNA: TGCAGTGCTAGGAGAGCGTACGGGAGCCGATTAGGTGAGCAGTACTTC
D gene: -; J gene: TRBJ2-7; clone size: many; V gene: TRBV6-6; CDR3 protein: CASQPPAGAEAYEQYF; CDR3 DNA: TGTGCCAGCCAACCCCCCGCAGGGGCTGAAGCCTACGAGCAGTACTTC
D gene: -; J gene: TRBJ1-1; clone size: -; V gene: TRBV20-1; CDR3 protein: CSALRQVGHTEAFF; CDR3 DNA: TGCAGTGCTCTTAGACAGGTGGGCCACACTGAAGCTTTCTTT
D gene: TRBD2; J gene: TRBJ2-7; clone size: -; V gene: TRBV20-1; CDR3 protein: CSALPGTSGTYEQYF; CDR3 DNA: TGCAGTGCGTTACCCGGGACTAGCGGAACCTACGAGCAGTACTTC
D gene: -; J gene: TRBJ1-6; clone size: -; V gene: TRBV7-9; CDR3 protein: CASSSYSGTNSPLHF; CDR3 DNA: TGTGCCAGCAGCTCCTACAGTGGTACCAATTCACCCCTCCACTTT
D gene: TRBD1; J gene: TRBJ1-1; clone size: once; V gene: TRBV5-1; CDR3 protein: CASRRGPEAFF; CDR3 DNA: TGCGCCAGCAGAAGGGGGCCTGAAGCTTTCTTT
D gene: -; J gene: TRBJ2-3; clone size: -; V gene: TRBV4-1; CDR3 protein: CASSQWDRDTDTQYF; CDR3 DNA: TGCGCCAGCAGCCAATGGGACCGGGACACAGATACGCAGTATTTT
D gene: -; J gene: TRBJ1-1; clone size: few; V gene: TRBV6-5; CDR3 protein: CASSYSGGGIHTEAFF; CDR3 DNA: TGTGCCAGCAGTTACTCAGGAGGGGGAATTCATACTGAAGCTTTCTTT
D gene: -; J gene: TRBJ2-5; clone size: many; V gene: TRBV28; CDR3 protein: CASSFVQNWETQYF; CDR3 DNA: TGTGCCAGCAGCTTCGTCCAGAATTGGGAGACCCAGTACTTC
D gene: TRBD2; J gene: TRBJ2-7; clone size: few; V gene: TRBV20-1; CDR3 protein: CSHLLAGGGNEQYF; CDR3 DNA: TGCAGCCATTTACTAGCGGGAGGGGGGAACGAGCAGTACTTC